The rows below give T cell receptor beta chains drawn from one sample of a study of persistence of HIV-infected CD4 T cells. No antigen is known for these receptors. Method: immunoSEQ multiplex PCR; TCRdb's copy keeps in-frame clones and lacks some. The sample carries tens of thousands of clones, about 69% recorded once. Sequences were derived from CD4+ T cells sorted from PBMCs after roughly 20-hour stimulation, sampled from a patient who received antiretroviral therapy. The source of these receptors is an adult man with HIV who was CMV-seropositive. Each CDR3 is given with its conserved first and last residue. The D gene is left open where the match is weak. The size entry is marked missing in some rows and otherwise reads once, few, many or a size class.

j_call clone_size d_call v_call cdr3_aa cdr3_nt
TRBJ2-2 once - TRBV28 CASSLPGLRTGELFF TGTGCCAGCAGTTTGCCAGGACTCAGGACCGGGGAGCTGTTTTTT
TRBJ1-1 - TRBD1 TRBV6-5 CASKARGRTEAFF TGTGCCAGCAAGGCCAGGGGGCGGACTGAAGCTTTCTTT
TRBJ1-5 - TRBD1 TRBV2 CASTGGQAGQPQHF TGTGCCAGCACGGGTGGACAGGCCGGTCAGCCCCAGCATTTT
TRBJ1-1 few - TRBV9 CASSPDPTASEAFF TGTGCCAGCAGCCCCGACCCGACGGCCTCTGAAGCTTTCTTT
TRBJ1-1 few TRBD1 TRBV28 CASSPSTTGSPEAFF TGTGCCAGCAGTCCCTCGACGACAGGGTCGCCTGAAGCTTTCTTT
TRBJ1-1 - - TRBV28 CAAQNRVLEAFF TGTGCCGCCCAAAACAGGGTCTTAGAAGCTTTCTTT
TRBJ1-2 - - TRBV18 CASSPQKDYGYTF TGTGCCAGCTCACCACAGAAGGACTATGGCTACACCTTC
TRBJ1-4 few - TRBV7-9 CASSLGAGTNEKLFF TGTGCCAGCAGCTTAGGGGCGGGGACTAATGAAAAACTGTTTTTT
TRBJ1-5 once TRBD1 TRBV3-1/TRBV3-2 CASSSGTGAPNQPQHF TGTGCCAGCAGCTCCGGGACAGGGGCCCCCAATCAGCCCCAGCATTTT
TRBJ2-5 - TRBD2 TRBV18 CASSLWGGPQETQYF TGTGCCAGCTCCCTGTGGGGGGGACCTCAAGAGACCCAGTACTTC
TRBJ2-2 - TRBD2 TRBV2 CASSLGLAGVAGELFF TGTGCCAGCAGCCTCGGACTAGCGGGGGTGGCCGGGGAGCTGTTTTTT
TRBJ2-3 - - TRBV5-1 CASSLDSGRDTQYF TGCGCCAGCAGTCTGGACTCAGGGCGAGATACGCAGTATTTT
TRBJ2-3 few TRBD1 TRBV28 CASSFRTGLDTQYF TGTGCCAGCAGTTTTAGGACAGGGTTAGATACGCAGTATTTT
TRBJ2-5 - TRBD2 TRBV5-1 CASSFSGGNQETQYF TGCGCCAGCAGCTTTAGCGGGGGGAACCAAGAGACCCAGTACTTC
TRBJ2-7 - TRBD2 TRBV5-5 CASSWGLVSYEQYF TGTGCCAGCAGCTGGGGACTAGTATCCTACGAGCAGTACTTC
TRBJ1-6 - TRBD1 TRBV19 CASNPPRQGSENNSPLHF TGTGCCAGCAACCCCCCTAGACAGGGCAGTGAAAATAATTCACCCCTCCACTTT
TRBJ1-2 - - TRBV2 CASPQGREGGYTF TGTGCCAGCCCTCAGGGCAGGGAGGGTGGCTACACCTTC
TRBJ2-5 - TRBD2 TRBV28 CASSMLSGGGETQYF TGTGCCAGCAGTATGCTTTCGGGGGGGGGAGAGACCCAGTACTTC
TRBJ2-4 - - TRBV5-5 CASSFQEKNIQYF TGTGCCAGCAGCTTTCAAGAGAAAAACATTCAGTACTTC
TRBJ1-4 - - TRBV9 CASSVTVSTNEKLFF TGTGCCAGCAGCGTCACAGTCTCAACTAATGAAAAACTGTTTTTT
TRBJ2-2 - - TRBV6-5 CASSPRGRGSGELFF TGTGCCAGCAGTCCCCGAGGGAGAGGTAGCGGGGAGCTGTTTTTT
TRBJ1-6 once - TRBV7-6 CASSLVEGSPLHF TGTGCCAGCAGCTTAGTGGAGGGCTCACCCCTCCACTTT
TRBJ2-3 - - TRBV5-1 CASSTQGGTDTQYF TGCGCCAGCAGCACCCAGGGGGGGACAGATACGCAGTATTTT
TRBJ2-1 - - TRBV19 CASSIRQGEGEQFF TGTGCCAGTAGTATTCGGCAGGGGGAGGGTGAGCAGTTCTTC
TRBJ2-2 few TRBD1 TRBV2 CASSSKDRATGELFF TGTGCCAGCAGTTCTAAGGACAGGGCGACCGGGGAGCTGTTTTTT
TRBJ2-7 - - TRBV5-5 CASSRRWGGFDEQYF TGTGCCAGCAGCCGACGTTGGGGGGGCTTCGACGAGCAGTACTTC
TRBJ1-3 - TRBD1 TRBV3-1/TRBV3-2 CASSQDSRGGTGKHF TGTGCCAGCAGCCAAGACTCAAGGGGGGGGACAGGGAAACATTTT
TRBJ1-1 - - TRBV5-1 CASSLVGTPNTEAFF TGCGCCAGCAGCTTGGTCGGGACGCCGAACACTGAAGCTTTCTTT
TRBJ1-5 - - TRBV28 CASSLRADVNQPQHF TGTGCCAGCAGTTTACGAGCCGACGTCAATCAGCCCCAGCATTTT
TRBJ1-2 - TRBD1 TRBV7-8 CASSLSGQRDGYTF TGTGCCAGCAGCTTATCGGGACAGAGAGATGGCTACACCTTC
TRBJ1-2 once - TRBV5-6 CASSPPGTNYGYTF TGTGCCAGCAGCCCGCCCGGCACTAACTATGGCTACACCTTC
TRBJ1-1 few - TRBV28 CASSKIGAGNTEAFF TGTGCCAGCAGTAAGATCGGGGCAGGGAACACTGAAGCTTTCTTT
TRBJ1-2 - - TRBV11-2 CASSYSGAPPLYTF TGTGCCAGCAGCTATTCCGGGGCCCCCCCACTGTACACCTTC
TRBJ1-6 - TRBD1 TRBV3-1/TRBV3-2 CASSPGQGNSPLHF TGTGCCAGCAGTCCGGGACAGGGGAATTCACCCCTCCACTTT
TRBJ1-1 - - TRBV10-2 CASSAPGFKTAFF TGCGCCAGCAGTGCGCCGGGGTTCAAGACGGCTTTCTTT
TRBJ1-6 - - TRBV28 CASSRLDKQLSPLHF TGTGCCAGCAGTAGATTAGACAAGCAGTTGTCACCCCTCCACTTT
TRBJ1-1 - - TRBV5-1 CASSPRRLNTEAFF TGCGCCAGCAGCCCCCGGCGACTCAACACTGAAGCTTTCTTT
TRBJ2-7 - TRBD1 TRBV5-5 CASGPGQGVHEQYF TGTGCCAGCGGACCGGGACAGGGAGTCCACGAGCAGTACTTC
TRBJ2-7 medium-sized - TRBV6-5 CASSYSYGAGQYF TGTGCCAGCAGTTACTCTTACGGGGCCGGGCAGTACTTC
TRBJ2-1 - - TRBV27 CASSSADGPVTSEQFF TGTGCCAGCAGTTCTGCGGACGGGCCCGTTACTTCCGAGCAGTTCTTC
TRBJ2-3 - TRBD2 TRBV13 CASSFQRGAPLGTDTQYF TGTGCCAGCAGCTTTCAGCGGGGGGCTCCTTTGGGGACAGATACGCAGTATTTT
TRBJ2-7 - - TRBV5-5 CASSSRTVAYEQYF TGTGCCAGCTCCTCCCGGACGGTGGCCTACGAGCAGTACTTC
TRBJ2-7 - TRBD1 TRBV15 CATRGRGLYEQYF TGTGCCACCAGGGGTAGGGGGCTGTACGAGCAGTACTTC
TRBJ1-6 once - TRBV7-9 CASSLEESSPLHF TGTGCCAGCAGCTTAGAAGAGAGTTCACCCCTCCACTTT
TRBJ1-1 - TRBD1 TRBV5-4 CASSPTGDGTEAFF TGTGCCAGCAGTCCGACAGGGGATGGGACTGAAGCTTTCTTT
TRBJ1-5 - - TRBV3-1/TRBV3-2 CASSQENVGQPQHF TGTGCCAGCAGCCAAGAAAACGTAGGACAGCCCCAGCATTTT
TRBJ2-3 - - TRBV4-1 CASSQDGTTDTQYF TGCGCCAGCAGCCAAGACGGGACCACAGATACGCAGTATTTT
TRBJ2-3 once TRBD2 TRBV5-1 CASSPKPTSGGASDTQYF TGCGCCAGCAGCCCAAAACCGACTAGCGGGGGGGCATCGGATACGCAGTATTTT